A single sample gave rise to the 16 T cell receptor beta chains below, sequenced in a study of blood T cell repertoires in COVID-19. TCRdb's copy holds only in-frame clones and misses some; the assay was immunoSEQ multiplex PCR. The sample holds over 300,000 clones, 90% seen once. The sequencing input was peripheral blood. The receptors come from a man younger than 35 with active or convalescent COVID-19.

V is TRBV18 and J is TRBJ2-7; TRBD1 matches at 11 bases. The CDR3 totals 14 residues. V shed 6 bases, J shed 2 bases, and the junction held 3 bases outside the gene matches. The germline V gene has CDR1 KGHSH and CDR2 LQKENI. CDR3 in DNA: TGTGCCAGCTCGACGGGACAGGGGGCCTACGAGCAGTACTTC. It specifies CASSTGQGAYEQYF.

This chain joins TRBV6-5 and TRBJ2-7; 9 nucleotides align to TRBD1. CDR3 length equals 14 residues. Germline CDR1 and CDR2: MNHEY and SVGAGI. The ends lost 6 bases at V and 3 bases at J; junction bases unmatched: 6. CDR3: CASSGTGIYYEQYF. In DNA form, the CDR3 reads TGTGCCAGCAGCGGGACAGGGATTTACTACGAGCAGTACTTC.

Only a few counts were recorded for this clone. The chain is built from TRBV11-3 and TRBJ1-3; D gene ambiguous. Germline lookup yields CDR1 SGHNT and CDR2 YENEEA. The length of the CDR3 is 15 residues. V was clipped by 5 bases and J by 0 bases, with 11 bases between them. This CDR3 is CASSLSTSSGNTIYF. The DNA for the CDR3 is TGTGCCAGCAGCCTCAGTACCTCCTCTGGAAACACCATATATTTT.

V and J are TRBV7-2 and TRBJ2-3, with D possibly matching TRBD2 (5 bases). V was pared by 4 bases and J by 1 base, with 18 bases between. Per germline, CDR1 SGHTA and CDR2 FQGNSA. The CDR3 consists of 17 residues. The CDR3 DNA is TGTGCCAGCAGCTCTCTCGGGGAAGGGAAGGGCACAGATACGCAGTATTTT. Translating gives CASSSLGEGKGTDTQYF.

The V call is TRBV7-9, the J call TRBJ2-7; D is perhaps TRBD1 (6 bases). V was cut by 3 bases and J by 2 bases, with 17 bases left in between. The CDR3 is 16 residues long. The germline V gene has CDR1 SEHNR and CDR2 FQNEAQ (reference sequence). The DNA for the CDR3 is TGTGCCAGCAGCTTGCCTCGGACAGCCTCCACCTACGAGCAGTACTTC. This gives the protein CASSLPRTASTYEQYF.

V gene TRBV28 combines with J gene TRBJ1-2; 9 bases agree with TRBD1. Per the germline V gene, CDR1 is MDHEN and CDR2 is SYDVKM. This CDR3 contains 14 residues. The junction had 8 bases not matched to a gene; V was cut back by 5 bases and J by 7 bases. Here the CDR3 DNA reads TGTGCCAGCAGTCCCGACAGGGGGATGGGTGGCTACACCTTC. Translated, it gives CASSPDRGMGGYTF.

The DNA for the CDR3 is TGCGCCAGCAGCCAAGATCTTAACAGGGTCGGCGATCAGCCCCAGCATTTT. The encoded protein is CASSQDLNRVGDQPQHF. The genes are TRBV4-3 and TRBJ1-5; possible D gene TRBD1, 6 bases. Trimming removed 0 bases from V and 5 bases from J, with 17 bases in between. The CDR3 runs to 17 residues. In germline, CDR1 is LGHNA, CDR2 YSLEER.

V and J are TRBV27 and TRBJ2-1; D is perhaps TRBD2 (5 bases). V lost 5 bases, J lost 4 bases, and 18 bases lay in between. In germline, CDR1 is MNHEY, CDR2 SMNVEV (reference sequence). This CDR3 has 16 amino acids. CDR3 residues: CASSPKPVGIYNEQFF. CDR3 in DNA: TGTGCCAGCAGTCCCAAGCCCGTCGGGATTTACAATGAGCAGTTCTTC.

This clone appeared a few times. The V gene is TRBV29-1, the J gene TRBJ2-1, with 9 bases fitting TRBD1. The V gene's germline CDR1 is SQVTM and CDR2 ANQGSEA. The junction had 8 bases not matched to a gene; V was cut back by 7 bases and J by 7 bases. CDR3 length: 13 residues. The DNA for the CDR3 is TGCAGCGCCGGGACAGGGAAGGTGAATGAGCAGTTCTTC. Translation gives CSAGTGKVNEQFF.

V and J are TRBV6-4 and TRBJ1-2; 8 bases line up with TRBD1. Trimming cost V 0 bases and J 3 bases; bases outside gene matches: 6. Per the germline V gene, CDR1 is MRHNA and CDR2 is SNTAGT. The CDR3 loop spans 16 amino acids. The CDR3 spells CASSDSGQGSYYGYTF. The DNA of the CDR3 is TGTGCCAGCAGTGACTCCGGACAGGGCAGTTACTATGGCTACACCTTC.

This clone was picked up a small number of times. The CDR3 DNA sequence: TGCGCCAGCAGCCAAGAACCCGACAGGGGTGATAACACCGGGGAGCTGTTTTTT. Protein product: CASSQEPDRGDNTGELFF. The chain joins TRBV4-3 to TRBJ2-2, with 8 positions matching TRBD1. Trimming took 0 bases from V and 2 from J; bases not matched to a gene: 8. CDR3 length: 18 amino acids. Germline lookup yields CDR1 LGHNA and CDR2 YSLEER.

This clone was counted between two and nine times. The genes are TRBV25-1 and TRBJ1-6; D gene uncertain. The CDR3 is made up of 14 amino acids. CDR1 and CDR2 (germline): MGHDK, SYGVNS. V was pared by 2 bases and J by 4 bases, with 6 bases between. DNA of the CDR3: TGTGCCAGCAGTGAAGAACAGTATAATTCACCCCTCCACTTT. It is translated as CASSEEQYNSPLHF.

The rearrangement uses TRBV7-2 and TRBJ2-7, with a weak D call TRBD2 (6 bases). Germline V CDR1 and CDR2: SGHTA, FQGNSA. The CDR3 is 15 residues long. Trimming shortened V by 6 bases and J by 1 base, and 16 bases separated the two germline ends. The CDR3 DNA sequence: TGTGCCAGCAGGCGGGATTGGGCGACGTCCTACGAGCAGTACTTC. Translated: CASRRDWATSYEQYF. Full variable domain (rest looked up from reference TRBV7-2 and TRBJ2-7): GAGVSQSPSNKVTEKGKDVELRCDPISGHTALYWYRQSLGQGLEFLIYFQGNSAPDKSGLPSDRFSAERTGGSVSTLTIQRTQQEDSAVYLCASRRDWATSYEQYFGPGTRLTVT.

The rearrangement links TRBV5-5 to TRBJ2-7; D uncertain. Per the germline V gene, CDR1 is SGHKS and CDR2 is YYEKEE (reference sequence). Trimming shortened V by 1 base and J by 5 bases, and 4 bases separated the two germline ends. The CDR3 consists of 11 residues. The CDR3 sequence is CASSLLNEQYF. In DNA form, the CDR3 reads TGTGCCAGCAGCTTGTTAAACGAGCAGTACTTC. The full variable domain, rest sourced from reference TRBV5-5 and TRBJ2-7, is DAGVTQSPTHLIKTRGQQVTLRCSPISGHKSVSWYQQVLGQGPQFIFQYYEKEERGRGNFPDRFSARQFPNYSSELNVNALLLGDSALYLCASSLLNEQYFGPGTRLTVT.

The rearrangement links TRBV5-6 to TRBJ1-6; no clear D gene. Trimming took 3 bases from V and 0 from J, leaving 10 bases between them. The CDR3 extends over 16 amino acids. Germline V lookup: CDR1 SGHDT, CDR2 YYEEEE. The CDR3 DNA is TGTGCCAGCAGCTACAACGCAGTCTCCTATAATTCACCCCTCCACTTT. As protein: CASSYNAVSYNSPLHF.

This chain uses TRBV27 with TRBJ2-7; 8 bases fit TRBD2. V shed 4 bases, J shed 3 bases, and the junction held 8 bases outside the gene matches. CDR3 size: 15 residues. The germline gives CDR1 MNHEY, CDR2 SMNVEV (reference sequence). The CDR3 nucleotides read TGTGCCAGCAGTTGGAGAGCGGGGGCATACTACGAGCAGTACTTC. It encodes CASSWRAGAYYEQYF.